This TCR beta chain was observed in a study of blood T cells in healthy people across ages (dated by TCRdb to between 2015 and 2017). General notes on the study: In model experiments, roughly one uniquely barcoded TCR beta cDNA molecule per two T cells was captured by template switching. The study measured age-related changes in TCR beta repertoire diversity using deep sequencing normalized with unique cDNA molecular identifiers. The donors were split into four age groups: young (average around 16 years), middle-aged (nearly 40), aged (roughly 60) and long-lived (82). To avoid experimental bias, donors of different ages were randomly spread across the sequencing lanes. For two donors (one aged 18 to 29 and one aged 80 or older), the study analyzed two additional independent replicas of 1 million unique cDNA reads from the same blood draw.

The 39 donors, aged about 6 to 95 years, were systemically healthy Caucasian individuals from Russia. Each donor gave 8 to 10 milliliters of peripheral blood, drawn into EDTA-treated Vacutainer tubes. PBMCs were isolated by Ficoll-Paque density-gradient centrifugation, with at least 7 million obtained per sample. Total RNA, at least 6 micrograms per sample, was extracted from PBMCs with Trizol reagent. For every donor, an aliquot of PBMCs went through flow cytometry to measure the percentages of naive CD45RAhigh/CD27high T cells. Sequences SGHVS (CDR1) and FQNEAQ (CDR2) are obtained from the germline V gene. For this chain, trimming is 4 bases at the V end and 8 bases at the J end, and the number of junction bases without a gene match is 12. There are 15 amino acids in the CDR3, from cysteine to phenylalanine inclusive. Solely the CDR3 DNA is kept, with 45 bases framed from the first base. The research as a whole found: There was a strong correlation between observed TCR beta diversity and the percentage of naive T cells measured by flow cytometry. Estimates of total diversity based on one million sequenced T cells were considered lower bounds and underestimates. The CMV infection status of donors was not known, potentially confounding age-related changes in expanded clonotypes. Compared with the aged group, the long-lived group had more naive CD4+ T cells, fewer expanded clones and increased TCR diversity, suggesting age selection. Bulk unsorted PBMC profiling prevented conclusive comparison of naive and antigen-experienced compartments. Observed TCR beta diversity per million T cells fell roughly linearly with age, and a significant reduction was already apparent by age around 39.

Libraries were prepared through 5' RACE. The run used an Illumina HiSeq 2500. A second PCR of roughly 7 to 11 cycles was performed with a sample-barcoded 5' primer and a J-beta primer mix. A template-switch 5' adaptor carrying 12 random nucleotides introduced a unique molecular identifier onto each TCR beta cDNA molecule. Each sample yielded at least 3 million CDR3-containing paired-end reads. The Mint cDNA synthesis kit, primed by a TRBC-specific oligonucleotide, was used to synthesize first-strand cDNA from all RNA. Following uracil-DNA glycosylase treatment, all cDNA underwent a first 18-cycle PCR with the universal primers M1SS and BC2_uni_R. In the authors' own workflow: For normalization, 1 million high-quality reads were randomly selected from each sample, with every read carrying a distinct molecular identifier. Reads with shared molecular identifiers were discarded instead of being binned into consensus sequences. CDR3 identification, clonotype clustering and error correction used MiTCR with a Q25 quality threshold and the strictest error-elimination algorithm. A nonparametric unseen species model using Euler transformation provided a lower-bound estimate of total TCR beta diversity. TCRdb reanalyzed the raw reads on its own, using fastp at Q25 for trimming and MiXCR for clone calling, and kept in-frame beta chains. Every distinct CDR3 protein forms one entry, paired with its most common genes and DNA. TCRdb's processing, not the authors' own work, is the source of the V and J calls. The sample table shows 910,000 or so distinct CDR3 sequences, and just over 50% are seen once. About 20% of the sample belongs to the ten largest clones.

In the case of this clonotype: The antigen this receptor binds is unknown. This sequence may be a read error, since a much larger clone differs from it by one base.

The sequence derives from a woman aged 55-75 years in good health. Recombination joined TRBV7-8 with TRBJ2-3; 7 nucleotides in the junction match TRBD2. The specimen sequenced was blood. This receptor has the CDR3 CASSSRPLAAATQYF. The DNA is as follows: TGTGCCAGCAGCTCCCGTCCGCTAGCGGCTGCTACGCAGTATTTT.